This T cell receptor beta chain was captured in a study of blood T cells in healthy people across ages. It was 9.5 to 10 milliliters of peripheral blood that were drawn from each donor. A second PCR, run for roughly 7 to 12 cycles, used a sample-barcoded 5' primer plus a J-beta primer mix. Every sample gave at least 3 million paired-end reads containing CDR3. TCRdb reprocessed the 5' RACE reads with MiXCR, giving one entry per CDR3 protein. Here the sample spans about a million distinct CDR3 sequences, roughly 51% being singletons. The length of the CDR3 is 14 residues. The V gene lost 3 bases and the J gene lost 2 bases, with 10 bases spanning the gap.

The sequence was obtained from a woman aged 55-69 years in good health. This chain uses TRBV12-3 or TRBV12-4 with TRBJ1-2, with no clear D. The material sequenced was blood. The CDR3 reads CASSLSVRNYGYTF. CDR3 bases: TGTGCCAGCAGTTTGTCGGTTCGGAACTATGGCTACACCTTC.